This T cell receptor (beta chain) is drawn from a study of blood T cells in healthy people across ages. This clonotype was counted only a few times. Its antigen is unidentified. Through a sample-barcoded 5' primer and a J-beta primer mix, a second PCR was run for roughly 7 to 11 cycles. Every single cDNA molecule received a tag from a template-switch adaptor with 12 random nucleotides. TCRdb re-derived calls from the 5' RACE reads in MiXCR, one entry per CDR3 protein. The table lists about 1,000,000 distinct CDR3 sequences, 40% to 55% of them singletons. Each donor's blood draw was roughly 9.5 milliliters of peripheral blood. V was clipped by 1 base and J by 2 bases, with 8 bases between them. Germline loops: CDR1 DFQATT, CDR2 SNEGSKA (reference sequence). The CDR3 totals 13 residues. Study-wide findings and caveats: Both higher diversity and more naive CD4+ cells marked long-lived donors when set against aged donors. The fall in TCR beta diversity per million T cells was roughly linear with age.

This chain joins TRBV20-1 and TRBJ2-5; D is undetermined. Source material: blood. The TCR sequence derives from a woman aged 55-69 years in good health. The CDR3 spells CSARGHLQETQYF. The CDR3 DNA follows: TGCAGTGCTAGAGGACACCTTCAAGAGACCCAGTACTTC.